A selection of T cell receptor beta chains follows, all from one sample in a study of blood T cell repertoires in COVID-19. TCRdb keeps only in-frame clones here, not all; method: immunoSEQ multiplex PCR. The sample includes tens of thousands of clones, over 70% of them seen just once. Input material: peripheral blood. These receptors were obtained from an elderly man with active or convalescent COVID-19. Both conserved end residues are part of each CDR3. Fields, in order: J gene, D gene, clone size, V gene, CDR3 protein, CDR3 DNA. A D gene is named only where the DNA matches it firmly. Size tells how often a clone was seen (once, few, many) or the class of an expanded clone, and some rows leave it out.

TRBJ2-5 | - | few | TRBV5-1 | CASSLASPGKETQYF | TGCGCCAGCAGCTTGGCCTCGCCAGGGAAAGAGACCCAGTACTTC
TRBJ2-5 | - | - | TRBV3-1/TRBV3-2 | CASSHRDSETQYF | TGTGCCAGCAGCCATAGGGACTCGGAGACCCAGTACTTC
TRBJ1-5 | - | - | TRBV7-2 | CASSDAGWRHQPQHF | TGTGCCAGCAGCGACGCTGGATGGAGACATCAGCCCCAGCATTTT
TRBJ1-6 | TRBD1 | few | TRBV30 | CAWMIQGTETSPLHF | TGTGCCTGGATGATACAGGGGACAGAAACTTCACCCCTCCACTTT
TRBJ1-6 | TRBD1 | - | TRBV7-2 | CASSSRTGGVGNSPLHF | TGTGCCAGCAGCTCCAGGACAGGGGGCGTAGGGAATTCACCCCTCCACTTT
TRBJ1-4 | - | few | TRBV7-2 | CASSLGGSGPSEKLFF | TGTGCCAGCAGCTTAGGGGGATCTGGTCCTAGCGAAAAACTGTTTTTT
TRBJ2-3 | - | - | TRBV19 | CASSTTRGIGTDTQYF | TGTGCCAGTAGTACAACCCGGGGAATAGGCACAGATACGCAGTATTTT
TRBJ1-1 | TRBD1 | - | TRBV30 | CAWDRVNTEAFF | TGTGCCTGGGACAGGGTGAACACTGAAGCTTTCTTT
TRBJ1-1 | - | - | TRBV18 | CASSPQEDGTEAFF | TGTGCCAGCTCACCACAGGAGGATGGCACTGAAGCTTTCTTT
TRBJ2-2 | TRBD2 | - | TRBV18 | CASSGTSGDTGELFF | TGTGCCAGCTCCGGGACTAGCGGGGACACCGGGGAGCTGTTTTTT
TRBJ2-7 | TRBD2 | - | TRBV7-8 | CASTPGRLAPGEQYF | TGTGCCAGCACCCCAGGGAGACTAGCTCCTGGGGAGCAGTACTTC
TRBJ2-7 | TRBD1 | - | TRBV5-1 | CASSLRPGQKSYEQYF | TGCGCCAGCAGCCTCCGGCCGGGACAGAAATCCTACGAGCAGTACTTC
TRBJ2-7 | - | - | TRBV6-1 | CASSDPGTTRERDF | TGTGCCAGCAGTGATCCCGGGACAACAAGGGAGAGGGACTTC
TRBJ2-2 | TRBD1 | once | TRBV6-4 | CASSVTGGKNTGELFF | TGTGCCAGCAGTGTCACAGGGGGGAAGAACACCGGGGAGCTGTTTTTT
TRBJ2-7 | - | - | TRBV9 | CASSPQPTGINEQYF | TGTGCCAGCAGCCCCCAACCCACAGGGATCAACGAGCAGTACTTC
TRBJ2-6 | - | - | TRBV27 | CASSPAAGSGANVLTF | TGTGCCAGCAGTCCCGCGGCGGGGTCTGGGGCCAACGTCCTGACTTTC
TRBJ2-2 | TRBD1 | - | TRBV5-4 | CASTTGQGHTGELFF | TGTGCCAGCACCACGGGACAGGGGCACACCGGGGAGCTGTTTTTT
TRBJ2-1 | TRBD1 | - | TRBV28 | CASSPTQTGVTYNEQFF | TGTGCCAGCAGCCCAACCCAAACAGGGGTGACCTACAATGAGCAGTTCTTC
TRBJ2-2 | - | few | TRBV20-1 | CSASGELIANTGELFF | TGCAGTGCTAGTGGGGAGCTGATCGCGAACACCGGGGAGCTGTTTTTT
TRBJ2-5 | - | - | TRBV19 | CASSGPTQETQYF | TGTGCCAGTAGTGGGCCAACACAAGAGACCCAGTACTTC
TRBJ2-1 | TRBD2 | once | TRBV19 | CASSRGGAYNEQFF | TGTGCCAGTAGTAGGGGGGGGGCCTACAATGAGCAGTTCTTC
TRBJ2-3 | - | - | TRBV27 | CASSLALTPSTDTQYF | TGTGCCAGCAGTTTGGCCCTTACCCCTAGCACAGATACGCAGTATTTT
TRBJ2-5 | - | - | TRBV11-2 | CASSLERRETQYF | TGTGCCAGCAGCTTAGAGAGGAGAGAGACCCAGTACTTC
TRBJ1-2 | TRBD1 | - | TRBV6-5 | CASSRGQGYGYTF | TGTGCCAGCAGTAGGGGACAGGGATATGGCTACACCTTC
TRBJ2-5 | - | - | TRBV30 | CAWSVGRVQETQYF | TGTGCCTGGAGTGTCGGCAGGGTGCAAGAGACCCAGTACTTC
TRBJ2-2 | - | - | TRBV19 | CASSTGPRSGELFF | TGTGCCAGTAGTACAGGGCCCCGGAGTGGGGAGCTGTTTTTT
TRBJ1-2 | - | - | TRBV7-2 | CASSLDRTYGYTF | TGTGCCAGCAGCTTAGACAGGACCTATGGCTACACCTTC
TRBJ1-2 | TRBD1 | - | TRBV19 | CASSIRGQGNGYTF | TGTGCCAGTAGTATAAGGGGACAGGGGAATGGCTACACCTTC
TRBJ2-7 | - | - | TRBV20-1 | CSALIDEQYF | TGCAGTGCGTTAATCGACGAGCAGTACTTC
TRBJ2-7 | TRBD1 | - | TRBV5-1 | CASSWGTGYYEQYF | TGCGCCAGCAGCTGGGGGACAGGCTACTACGAGCAGTACTTC
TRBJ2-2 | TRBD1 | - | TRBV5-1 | CASSLVDRGNAGELFF | TGCGCCAGCAGCTTGGTAGACAGGGGAAACGCCGGGGAGCTGTTTTTT
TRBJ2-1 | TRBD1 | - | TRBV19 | CASSRQGMNEQFF | TGTGCCAGTAGCAGACAGGGCATGAATGAGCAGTTCTTC
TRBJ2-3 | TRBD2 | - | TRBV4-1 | CASSQESGGAIADTQYF | TGCGCCAGCAGCCAGGAAAGCGGGGGGGCCATCGCAGATACGCAGTATTTT
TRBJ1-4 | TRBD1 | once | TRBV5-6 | CASSLQGAGEKLFF | TGTGCCAGCAGCCTACAGGGGGCAGGTGAAAAACTGTTTTTT
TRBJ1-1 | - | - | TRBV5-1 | CASRQVVSSNTEAFF | TGCGCCAGCCGCCAGGTGGTGTCAAGCAACACTGAAGCTTTCTTT
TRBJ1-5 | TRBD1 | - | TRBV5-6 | CASSGMATGGRQPQHF | TGTGCCAGCAGCGGGATGGCGACAGGGGGCAGGCAGCCCCAGCATTTT
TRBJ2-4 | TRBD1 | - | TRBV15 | CATSRDFGTGLNIQYF | TGTGCCACCAGCAGAGATTTCGGGACAGGGTTAAACATTCAGTACTTC
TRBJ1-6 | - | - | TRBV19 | CASSPPLQDSPLHF | TGTGCCAGTAGTCCGCCCTTACAGGATTCACCCCTCCACTTT
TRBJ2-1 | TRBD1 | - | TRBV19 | CASSTLDRGTYEQFF | TGTGCCAGTAGTACCCTGGACAGGGGAACATATGAGCAGTTCTTC
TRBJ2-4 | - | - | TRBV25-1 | CASSIPDVEIQYF | TGTGCCAGCAGCATCCCAGACGTGGAGATTCAGTACTTC
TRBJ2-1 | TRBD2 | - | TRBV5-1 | CASSMTSGGNEQFF | TGCGCCAGCAGCATGACTAGCGGGGGCAATGAGCAGTTCTTC
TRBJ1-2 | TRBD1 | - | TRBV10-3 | CAISRTGGYTF | TGTGCCATCAGCCGGACAGGGGGCTACACCTTC